The clone carrying this T cell receptor (beta chain) appeared many times. Antigen unknown. TCRdb redid the calling of the RACE reads with MiXCR, one entry per CDR3 protein. In the table there are about 98,000 distinct CDR3 sequences, 9.5% to 14% of which are singletons. This record belongs to a study of human T cells and chemical hapten exposure. At the level of the study: Donors were sensitized with 2% DPC on the upper inner arm.

The CDR3 contains 13 residues. Trimming took off 6 bases at V and 3 bases at J, with 12 bases between the two ends. Germline assignment: CDR1 SNHLY and CDR2 FYNNEI. Findings of the study overall: No alteration of TCRs above 1 in 1000 frequency was seen with DPC sensitization.

As to time point: pre-sensitization, week 0. Stated treatment: therapeutic diphenylcyclopropenone sensitization with weekly scalp DPC. This material consisted of whole blood, taken in connection with sensitization to the hapten diphenylcyclopropenone (DPC). The chain links TRBV2 to TRBJ2-7; D is perhaps TRBD2 (6 bases). The source is a woman in her sixties or seventies with alopecia areata. Some clones in this sample may be carry-over from other donors' samples. The CDR3 DNA reads TGTGCCAGCAGCGGGCCGCGGGGCTACGAGCAGTACTTC. Its protein is CASSGPRGYEQYF.